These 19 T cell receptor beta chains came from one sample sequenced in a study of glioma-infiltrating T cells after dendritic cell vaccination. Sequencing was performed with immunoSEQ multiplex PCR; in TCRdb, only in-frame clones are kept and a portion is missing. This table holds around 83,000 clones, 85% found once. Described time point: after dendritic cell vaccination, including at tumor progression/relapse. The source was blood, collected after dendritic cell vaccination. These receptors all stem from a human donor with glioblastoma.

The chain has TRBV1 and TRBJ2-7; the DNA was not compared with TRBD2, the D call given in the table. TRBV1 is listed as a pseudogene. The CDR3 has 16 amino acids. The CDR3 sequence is CTSSQANSGGSYEQYF. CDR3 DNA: TGCACCAGCAGCCAAGCGAACTCGGGGGGCTCCTACGAGCAGTACTTC.

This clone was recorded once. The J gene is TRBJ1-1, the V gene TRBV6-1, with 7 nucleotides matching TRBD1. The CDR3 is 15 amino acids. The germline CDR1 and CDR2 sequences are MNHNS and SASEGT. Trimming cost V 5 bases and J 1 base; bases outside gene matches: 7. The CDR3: CASSPSRGPNTEAFF. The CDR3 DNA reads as TGTGCCAGCAGTCCCTCGAGGGGGCCGAACACTGAAGCTTTCTTT.

The CDR3 nucleotides are TGTGCCAGCAGCTTGGGACCCGCCCTAGCGGAGCAGTTCTTC. It specifies CASSLGPALAEQFF. The gene calls are TRBV11-2 and TRBJ2-1; maybe TRBD2 (6 bases). Trimming pared 3 bases from V and 10 bases from J, leaving 16 bases between. The CDR3 length is 14 residues. CDR1 is SGHAT, CDR2 FQNNGV, per germline.

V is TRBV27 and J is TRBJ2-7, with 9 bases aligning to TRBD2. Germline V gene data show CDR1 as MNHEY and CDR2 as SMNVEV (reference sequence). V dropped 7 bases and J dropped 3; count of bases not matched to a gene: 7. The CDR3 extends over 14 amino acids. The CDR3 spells CASMGLAGYYEQYF. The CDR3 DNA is TGTGCCAGCATGGGGCTAGCGGGGTACTACGAGCAGTACTTC.

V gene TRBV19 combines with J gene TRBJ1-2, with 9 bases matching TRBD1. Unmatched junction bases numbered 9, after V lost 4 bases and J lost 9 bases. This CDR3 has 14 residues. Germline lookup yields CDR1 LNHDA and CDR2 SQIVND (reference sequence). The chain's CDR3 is CASSRDRDLRSYTF. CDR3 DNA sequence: TGTGCCAGTAGTAGGGACAGGGACCTTCGAAGCTACACCTTC.

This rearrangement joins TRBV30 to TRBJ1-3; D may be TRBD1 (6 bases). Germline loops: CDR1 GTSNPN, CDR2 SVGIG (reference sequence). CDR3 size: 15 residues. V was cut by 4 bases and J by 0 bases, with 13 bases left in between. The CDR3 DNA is TGTGCCTGGAAGGGGGACACCTTCTCTGGAAACACCATATATTTT. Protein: CAWKGDTFSGNTIYF.

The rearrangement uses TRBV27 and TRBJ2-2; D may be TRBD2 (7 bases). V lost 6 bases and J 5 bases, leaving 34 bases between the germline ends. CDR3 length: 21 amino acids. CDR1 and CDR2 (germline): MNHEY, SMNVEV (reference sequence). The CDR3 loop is CASSHNRVGLGGGPRTGELFF. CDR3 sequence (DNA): TGTGCCAGCAGCCACAATAGGGTCGGTCTGGGCGGGGGCCCGAGGACCGGGGAGCTGTTTTTT.

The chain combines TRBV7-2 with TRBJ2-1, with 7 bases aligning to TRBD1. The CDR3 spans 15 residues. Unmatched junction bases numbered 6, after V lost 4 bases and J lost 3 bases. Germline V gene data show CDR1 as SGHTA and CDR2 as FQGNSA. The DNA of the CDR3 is TGTGCCAGCAGCTCTAGACAGGGTATCTACAATGAGCAGTTCTTC. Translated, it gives CASSSRQGIYNEQFF.

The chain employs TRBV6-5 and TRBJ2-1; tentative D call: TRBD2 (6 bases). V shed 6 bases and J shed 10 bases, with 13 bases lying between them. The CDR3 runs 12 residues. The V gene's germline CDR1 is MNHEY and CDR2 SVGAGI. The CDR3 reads CASRTGGAEQFF. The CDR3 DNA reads TGTGCCAGCAGAACGGGCGGGGCCGAGCAGTTCTTC.

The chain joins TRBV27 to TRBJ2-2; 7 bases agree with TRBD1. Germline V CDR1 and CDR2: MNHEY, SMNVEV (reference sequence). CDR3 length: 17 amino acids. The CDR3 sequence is CAFRDRPFKTNTGELFF. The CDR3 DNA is TGTGCTTTCCGGGACAGACCTTTCAAGACGAACACCGGGGAGCTGTTTTTT.

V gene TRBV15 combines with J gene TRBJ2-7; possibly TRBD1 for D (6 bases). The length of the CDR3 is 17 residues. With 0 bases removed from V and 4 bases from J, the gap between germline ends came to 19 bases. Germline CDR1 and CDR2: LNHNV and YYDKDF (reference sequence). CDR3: CATSRENDRQDEYEQYF. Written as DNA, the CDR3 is TGTGCCACCAGCAGAGAAAACGATAGACAGGATGAATACGAGCAGTACTTC.

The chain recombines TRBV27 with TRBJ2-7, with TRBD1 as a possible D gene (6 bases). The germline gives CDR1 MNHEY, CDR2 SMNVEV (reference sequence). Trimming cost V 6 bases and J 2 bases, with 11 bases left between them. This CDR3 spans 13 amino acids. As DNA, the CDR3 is TGTGCCAGCAGGGCCGACAGGACCTACGAGCAGTACTTC. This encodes CASRADRTYEQYF.

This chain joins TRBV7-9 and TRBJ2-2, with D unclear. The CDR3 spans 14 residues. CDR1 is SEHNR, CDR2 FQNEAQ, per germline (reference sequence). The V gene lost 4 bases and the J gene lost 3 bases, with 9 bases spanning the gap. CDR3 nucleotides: TGTGCCAGCAGCTATCGACTTGACACCGGGGAGCTGTTTTTT. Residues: CASSYRLDTGELFF.

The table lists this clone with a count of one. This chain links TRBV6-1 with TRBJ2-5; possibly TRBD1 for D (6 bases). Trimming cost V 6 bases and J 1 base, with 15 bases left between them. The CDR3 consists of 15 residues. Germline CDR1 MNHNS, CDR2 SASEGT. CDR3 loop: CASRDSRTVQETQYF. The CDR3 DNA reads TGTGCCAGCAGGGACAGCCGAACCGTCCAAGAGACCCAGTACTTC.

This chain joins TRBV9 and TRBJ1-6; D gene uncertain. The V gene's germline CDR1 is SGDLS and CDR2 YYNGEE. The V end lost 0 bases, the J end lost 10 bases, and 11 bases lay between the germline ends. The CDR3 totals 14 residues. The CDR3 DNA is TGTGCCAGCAGCGTAGTTGGGTCCGGGTCACCCCTCCACTTT. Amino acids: CASSVVGSGSPLHF.

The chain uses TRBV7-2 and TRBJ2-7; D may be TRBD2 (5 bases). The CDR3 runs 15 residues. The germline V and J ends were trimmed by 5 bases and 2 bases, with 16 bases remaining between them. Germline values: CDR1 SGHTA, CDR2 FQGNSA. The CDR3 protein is CASSISGGGAYEQYF. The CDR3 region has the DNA TGTGCCAGCAGCATCAGCGGAGGAGGTGCCTACGAGCAGTACTTC.

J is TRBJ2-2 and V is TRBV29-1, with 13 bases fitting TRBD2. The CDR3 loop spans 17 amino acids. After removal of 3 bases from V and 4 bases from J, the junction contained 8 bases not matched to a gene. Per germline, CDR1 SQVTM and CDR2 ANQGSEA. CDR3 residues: CSVDGVLAGGGTGELFF. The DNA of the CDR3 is TGCAGCGTTGACGGCGTACTAGCGGGAGGGGGCACCGGGGAGCTGTTTTTT.

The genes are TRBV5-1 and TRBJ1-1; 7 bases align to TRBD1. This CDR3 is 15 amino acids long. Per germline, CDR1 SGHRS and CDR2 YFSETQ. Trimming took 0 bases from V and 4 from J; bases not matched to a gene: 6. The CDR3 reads CASSLADRVGTEAFF. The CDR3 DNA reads TGCGCCAGCAGCTTGGCCGACAGGGTGGGCACTGAAGCTTTCTTT.

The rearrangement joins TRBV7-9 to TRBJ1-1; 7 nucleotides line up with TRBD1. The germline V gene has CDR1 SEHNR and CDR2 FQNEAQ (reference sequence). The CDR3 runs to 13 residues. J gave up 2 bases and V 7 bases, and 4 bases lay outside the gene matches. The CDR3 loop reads CASTTGINTEAFF. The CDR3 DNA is TGTGCCAGCACGACAGGGATCAACACTGAAGCTTTCTTT.